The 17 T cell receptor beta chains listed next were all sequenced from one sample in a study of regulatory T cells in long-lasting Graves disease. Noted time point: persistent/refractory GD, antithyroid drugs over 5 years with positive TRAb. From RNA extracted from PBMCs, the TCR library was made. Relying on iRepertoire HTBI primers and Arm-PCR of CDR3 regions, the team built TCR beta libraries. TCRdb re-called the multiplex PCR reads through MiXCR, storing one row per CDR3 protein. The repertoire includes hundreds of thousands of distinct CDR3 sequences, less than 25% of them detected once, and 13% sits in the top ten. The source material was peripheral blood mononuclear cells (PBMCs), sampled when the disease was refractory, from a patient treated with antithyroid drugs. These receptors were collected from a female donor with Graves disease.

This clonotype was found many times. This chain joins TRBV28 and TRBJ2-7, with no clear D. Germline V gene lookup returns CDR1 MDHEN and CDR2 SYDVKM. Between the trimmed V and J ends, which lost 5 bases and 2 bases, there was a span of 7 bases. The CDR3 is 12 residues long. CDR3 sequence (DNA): TGTGCCAGCAGTCCTGAGGCCTACGAGCAGTACTTC. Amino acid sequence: CASSPEAYEQYF.

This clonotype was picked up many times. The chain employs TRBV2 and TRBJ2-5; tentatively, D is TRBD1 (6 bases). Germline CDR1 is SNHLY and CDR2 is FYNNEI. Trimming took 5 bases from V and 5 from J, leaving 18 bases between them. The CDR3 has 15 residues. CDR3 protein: CASSPEGVAHETQYF. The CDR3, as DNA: TGTGCCAGCAGTCCCGAGGGGGTAGCGCATGAGACCCAGTACTTC. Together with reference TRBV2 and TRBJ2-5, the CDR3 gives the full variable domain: EPEVTQTPSHQVTQMGQEVILRCVPISNHLYFYWYRQILGQKVEFLVSFYNNEISEKSEIFDDQFSVERPDGSNFTLKIRSTKLEDSAMYFCASSPEGVAHETQYFGPGTRLLVL.

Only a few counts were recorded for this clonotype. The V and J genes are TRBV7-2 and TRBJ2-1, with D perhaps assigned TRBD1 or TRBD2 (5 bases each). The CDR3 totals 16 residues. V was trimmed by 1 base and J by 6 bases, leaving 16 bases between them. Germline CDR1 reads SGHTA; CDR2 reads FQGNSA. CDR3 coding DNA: TGTGCCAGCAGCTTAGGACGGGACGAGTTTTTCAATGAGCAGTTCTTC. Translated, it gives CASSLGRDEFFNEQFF.

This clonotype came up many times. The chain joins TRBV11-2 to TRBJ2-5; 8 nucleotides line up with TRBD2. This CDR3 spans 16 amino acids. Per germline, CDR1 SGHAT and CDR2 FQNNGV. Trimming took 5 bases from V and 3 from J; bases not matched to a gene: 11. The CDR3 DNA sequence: TGTGCCAGCAGCCTCCTAGGCGGGGGGACGGAAGAGACCCAGTACTTC. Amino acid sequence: CASSLLGGGTEETQYF.

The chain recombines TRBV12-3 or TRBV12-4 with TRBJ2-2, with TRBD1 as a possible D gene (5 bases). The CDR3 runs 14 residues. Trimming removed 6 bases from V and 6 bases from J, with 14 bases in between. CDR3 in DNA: TGTGCCAGCAGCGTCCAGGGTCTGGCCGGGGAGCTGTTTTTT. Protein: CASSVQGLAGELFF.

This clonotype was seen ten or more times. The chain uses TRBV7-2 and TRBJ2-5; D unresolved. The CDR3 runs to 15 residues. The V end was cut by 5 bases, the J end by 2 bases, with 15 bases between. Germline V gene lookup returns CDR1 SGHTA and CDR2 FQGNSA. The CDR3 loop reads CASSAEPGRQETQYF. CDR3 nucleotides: TGTGCCAGCAGCGCAGAACCCGGCCGTCAAGAGACCCAGTACTTC. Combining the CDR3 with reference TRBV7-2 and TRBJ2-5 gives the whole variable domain GAGVSQSPSNKVTEKGKDVELRCDPISGHTALYWYRQSLGQGLEFLIYFQGNSAPDKSGLPSDRFSAERTGGSVSTLTIQRTQQEDSAVYLCASSAEPGRQETQYFGPGTRLLVL.

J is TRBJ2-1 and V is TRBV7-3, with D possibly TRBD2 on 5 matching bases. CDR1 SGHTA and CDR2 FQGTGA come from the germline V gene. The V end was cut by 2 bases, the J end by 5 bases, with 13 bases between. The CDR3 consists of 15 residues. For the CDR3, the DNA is TGTGCCAGCAGCTTATACGGGGTCCCCCACAATGAGCAGTTCTTC. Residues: CASSLYGVPHNEQFF.

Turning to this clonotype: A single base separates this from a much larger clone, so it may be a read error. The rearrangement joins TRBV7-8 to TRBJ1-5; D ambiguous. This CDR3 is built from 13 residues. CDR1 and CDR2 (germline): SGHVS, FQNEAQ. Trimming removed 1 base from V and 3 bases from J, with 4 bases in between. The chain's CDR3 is CASSLGTNQPQHF. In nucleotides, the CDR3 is TGTGCCAGCAGCTTAGGAACCAATCAGCCCCAGCATTTT.

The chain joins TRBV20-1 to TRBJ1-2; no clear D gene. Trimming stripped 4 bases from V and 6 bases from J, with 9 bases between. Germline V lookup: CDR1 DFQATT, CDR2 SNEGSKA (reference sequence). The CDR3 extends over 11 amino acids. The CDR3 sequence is CSAIGVNGYTF. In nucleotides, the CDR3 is TGCAGTGCTATCGGGGTGAATGGCTACACCTTC.

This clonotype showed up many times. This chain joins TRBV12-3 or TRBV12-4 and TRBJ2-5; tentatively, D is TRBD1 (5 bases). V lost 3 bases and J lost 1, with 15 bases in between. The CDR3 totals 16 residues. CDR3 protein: CASSFLTGAAQETQYF. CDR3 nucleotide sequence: TGTGCCAGCAGTTTCCTGACTGGGGCTGCCCAAGAGACCCAGTACTTC.

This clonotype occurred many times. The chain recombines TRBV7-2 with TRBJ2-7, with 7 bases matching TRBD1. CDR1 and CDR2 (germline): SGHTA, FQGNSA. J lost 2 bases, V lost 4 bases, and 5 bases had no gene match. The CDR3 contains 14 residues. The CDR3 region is CASSSTGTAYEQYF. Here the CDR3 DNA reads TGTGCCAGCAGCTCTACCGGGACAGCCTACGAGCAGTACTTC.

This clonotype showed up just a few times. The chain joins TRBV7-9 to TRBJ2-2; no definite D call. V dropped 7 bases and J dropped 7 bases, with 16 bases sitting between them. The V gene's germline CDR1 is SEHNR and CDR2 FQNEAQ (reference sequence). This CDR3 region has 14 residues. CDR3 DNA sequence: TGTGCCAGCAACTTGGTTCCGCACAACGGGGAGCTGTTTTTT. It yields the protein CASNLVPHNGELFF.

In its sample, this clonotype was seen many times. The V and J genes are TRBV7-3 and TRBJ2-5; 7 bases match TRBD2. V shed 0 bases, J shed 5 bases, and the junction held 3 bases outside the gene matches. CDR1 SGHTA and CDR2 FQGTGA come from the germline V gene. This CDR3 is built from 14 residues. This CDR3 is CASSLTGGWETQYF. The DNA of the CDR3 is TGTGCCAGCAGCTTAACCGGGGGGTGGGAGACCCAGTACTTC.

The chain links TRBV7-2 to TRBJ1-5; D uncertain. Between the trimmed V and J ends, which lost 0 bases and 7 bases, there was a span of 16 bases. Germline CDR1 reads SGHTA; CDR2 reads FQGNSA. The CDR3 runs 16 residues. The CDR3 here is CASSLARVQRYQPQHF. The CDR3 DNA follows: TGTGCCAGCAGCTTAGCTCGGGTCCAGAGGTACCAGCCCCAGCATTTT.

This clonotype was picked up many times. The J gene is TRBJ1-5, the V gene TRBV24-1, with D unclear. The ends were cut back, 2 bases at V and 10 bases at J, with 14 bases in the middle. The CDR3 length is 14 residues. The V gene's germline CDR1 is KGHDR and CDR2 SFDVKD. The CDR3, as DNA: TGTGCCACCAGTGATTGGAGAAGCTCGGGACCCCAGCATTTT. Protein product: CATSDWRSSGPQHF.

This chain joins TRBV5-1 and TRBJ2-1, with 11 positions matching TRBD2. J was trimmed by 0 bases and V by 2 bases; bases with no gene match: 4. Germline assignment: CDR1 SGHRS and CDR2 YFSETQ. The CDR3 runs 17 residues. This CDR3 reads CASSLGGLAGSYNEQFF. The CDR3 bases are TGCGCCAGCAGCTTAGGTGGACTAGCGGGCTCCTACAATGAGCAGTTCTTC. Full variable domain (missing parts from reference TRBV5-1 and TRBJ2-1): KAGVTQTPRYLIKTRGQQVTLSCSPISGHRSVSWYQQTPGQGLQFLFEYFSETQRNKGNFPGRFSGRQFSNSRSEMNVSTLELGDSALYLCASSLGGLAGSYNEQFFGPGTRLTVL.

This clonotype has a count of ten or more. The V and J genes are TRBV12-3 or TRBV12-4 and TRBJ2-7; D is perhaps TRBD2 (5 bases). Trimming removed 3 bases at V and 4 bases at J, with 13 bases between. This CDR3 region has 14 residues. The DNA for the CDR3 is TGTGCCAGCAGTTTCTACTTGAGGGAATACGAGCAGTACTTC. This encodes CASSFYLREYEQYF.